These 8 T cell receptor beta chains share one sample of origin, sequenced in a study of T cells in Graves' hyperthyroidism and ophthalmopathy. There were TCR beta CDR3 regions amplified from RNA transcripts. First-round RT-PCR of the TCR CDR3 relied on the HTBI primer set. In TCRdb, the multiplex PCR reads were re-called with MiXCR into one record per CDR3 protein. The sample lists roughly 570,000 distinct CDR3 sequences, about half occurring once. Sequencing was carried out using peripheral blood or thyroid tissue (not recorded which). Receptor source: an adult woman with Graves' disease, either hyperthyroidism or ophthalmopathy (not recorded which).

The genes are TRBV20-1 and TRBJ1-6, with 8 positions matching TRBD1. Trimming removed 5 bases from V and 7 bases from J; junction bases left unmatched: 4. CDR1 is DFQATT and CDR2 is SNEGSKA in the germline V gene (reference sequence). The CDR3 totals 13 residues. CDR3 region: CSADTGGNSPLHF. CDR3 sequence (DNA): TGCAGTGCTGACACAGGGGGAAATTCACCCCTCCACTTT.

The chain uses TRBV29-1 and TRBJ2-7; D may be TRBD2 (5 bases). Per germline, CDR1 SQVTM and CDR2 ANQGSEA. The CDR3 runs to 12 residues. Trimming took off 3 bases at V and 4 bases at J, with 10 bases between the two ends. CDR3 sequence: CSVDGTGYEQYF. The CDR3 DNA reads as TGCAGCGTTGATGGTACGGGATACGAGCAGTACTTC.

This clonotype was seen repeatedly, ten times or more. J is TRBJ1-3 and V is TRBV9, with 10 bases aligning to TRBD1. The CDR3 contains 15 residues. The ends lost 4 bases at V and 3 bases at J; junction bases unmatched: 4. Germline-derived CDR1 and CDR2 are SGDLS and YYNGEE. The chain's CDR3 is CASSWGQGSGNTIYF. The CDR3 DNA reads TGTGCCAGCAGCTGGGGACAGGGGAGTGGAAACACCATATATTTT.

The chain joins TRBV7-3 to TRBJ1-2; 7 bases are shared with TRBD1. The CDR3 covers 14 residues. The V gene's germline CDR1 is SGHTA and CDR2 FQGTGA. After removal of 6 bases from V and 6 bases from J, the junction contained 10 bases not matched to a gene. This CDR3 reads CASSPTSGTDGYTF. Here the CDR3 DNA reads TGTGCCAGCAGTCCGACTAGCGGGACAGATGGCTACACCTTC.

This clonotype was picked up many times. This chain connects TRBV3-1 to TRBJ2-6, with TRBD1 as a possible D gene (6 bases). The CDR3 runs 13 residues. Germline values: CDR1 LGHDT, CDR2 YNNKEL (reference sequence). Trimming took 4 bases from V and 8 from J, leaving 9 bases between them. The CDR3 spells CASSPTGPNVLTF. The CDR3 DNA reads as TGTGCCAGCAGCCCAACAGGGCCCAACGTCCTGACTTTC.

Regarding this clonotype: This may be a read error: a much more frequent sequence differs by one nucleotide. The missing conserved phenylalanine or tryptophan at the end of this CDR3 makes a read error likely. The CDR3 region has the DNA TGTGCCAGCAGCTTAGTTCGTGAGAGCGGCGAGCAGTACCTC. Protein: CASSLVRESGEQYL. The chain recombines TRBV7-2 with TRBJ2-7; D may be TRBD2 (5 bases). The V end was cut by 1 base, the J end by 6 bases, with 13 bases between. This CDR3 region has 14 residues. Germline V gene lookup returns CDR1 SGHTA and CDR2 FQGNSA.

J is TRBJ1-6 and V is TRBV2, with 9 bases matching TRBD1. This CDR3 has 14 amino acids. V was clipped by 4 bases and J by 8 bases; unmatched bases: 3. Germline V lookup: CDR1 SNHLY, CDR2 FYNNEI. Here the CDR3 DNA reads TGTGCCAGCAGTGTCGACAGGGGGGATTCACCCCTCCACTTT. This translates into CASSVDRGDSPLHF.

This chain joins TRBV2 and TRBJ1-6; the D is unclear. V was cut by 3 bases and J by 9 bases, with 12 bases left in between. CDR1 is SNHLY and CDR2 is FYNNEI in the germline V gene. The CDR3 length is 14 residues. CDR3 protein: CASSELAGGSPLHF. The CDR3 DNA follows: TGTGCCAGCAGTGAGCTAGCGGGAGGTTCACCCCTCCACTTT. The variable domain in full, completed from reference TRBV2 and TRBJ1-6, reads EPEVTQTPSHQVTQMGQEVILRCVPISNHLYFYWYRQILGQKVEFLVSFYNNEISEKSEIFDDQFSVERPDGSNFTLKIRSTKLEDSAMYFCASSELAGGSPLHFGNGTRLTVT.